This T cell receptor (beta chain) was captured in a study of blood T cell repertoires in COVID-19. The CDR3 is 15 residues long. CDR1 SGHNT and CDR2 YYREEE come from the germline V gene (reference sequence). V gave up 4 bases and J gave up 1 base, with 14 bases separating them. Authors' processing steps: It was from reference gene primer amplification that nucleated cell counts were estimated. The method was immunoSEQ multiplex PCR; TCRdb's version includes in-frame clones alone and lacks a portion of them. From that table come the V and J calls and clone size; the DNA was used to work out D and trimming. The sample consists of approximately 260,000 clones, around 90% of them appearing once.

Sequenced: peripheral blood. V is TRBV5-4 and J is TRBJ2-5; TRBD1 might be the D (6 bases). The receptor's source is a man between 60 and 75 years old who had recovered from COVID-19. The CDR3 bases are TGTGCCAGCAGCGGGAAACAGGGAAGCCAAGAGACCCAGTACTTC. Translation gives CASSGKQGSQETQYF. The full variable domain, with the rest looked up from reference TRBV5-4 and TRBJ2-5, is ETGVTQSPTHLIKTRGQQVTLRCSSQSGHNTVSWYQQALGQGPQFIFQYYREEENGRGNFPPRFSGLQFPNYSSELNVNALELDDSALYLCASSGKQGSQETQYFGPGTRLLVL.